The source of this TCR beta chain is a study of T cell responses to AZD1222 COVID-19 vaccine. Whole-study findings and limits: Receipt of two AZD1222 doses was followed by a rise in Spike-specific TCR breadth and depth. The study found vaccine-associated CD4 TCRs spanning spike, dominant at 160-218 and 743-854.

Assay used: immunoSEQ multiplex PCR; TCRdb lists only in-frame clones, some missing. In the table there are approximately 170,000 clones, 80% to 90% of which are singletons. Worth noting for this clone: Its target is unknown.

The CDR3 totals 14 residues. The V end was cut by 3 bases, the J end by 6 bases, with 12 bases between. The germline V gene encodes CDR1 WNHNN and CDR2 SYGVQD (reference sequence). This specimen consisted of peripheral blood, obtained on day 0 of AZD1222 vaccination. The V call is TRBV10-1, the J call TRBJ2-1; no clear D gene. The receptor was isolated from an adult in good health. The CDR3 region has the DNA TGCGCCAGCAGTGACGGTGGGCTTGGCAATGAGCAGTTCTTC. Its translation is CASSDGGLGNEQFF.